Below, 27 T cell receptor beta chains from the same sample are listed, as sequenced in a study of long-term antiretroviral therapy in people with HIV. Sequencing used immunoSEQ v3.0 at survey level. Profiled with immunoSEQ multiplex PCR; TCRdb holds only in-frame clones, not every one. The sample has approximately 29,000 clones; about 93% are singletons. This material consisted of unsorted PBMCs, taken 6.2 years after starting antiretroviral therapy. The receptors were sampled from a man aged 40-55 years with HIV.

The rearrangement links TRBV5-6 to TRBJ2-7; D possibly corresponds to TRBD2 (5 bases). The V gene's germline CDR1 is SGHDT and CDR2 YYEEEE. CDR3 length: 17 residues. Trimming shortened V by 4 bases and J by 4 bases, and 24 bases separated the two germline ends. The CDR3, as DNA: TGTGCCAGCAGCGATCGCGGGCGGGTTTTGACCCAATACGAGCAGTACTTC. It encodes CASSDRGRVLTQYEQYF.

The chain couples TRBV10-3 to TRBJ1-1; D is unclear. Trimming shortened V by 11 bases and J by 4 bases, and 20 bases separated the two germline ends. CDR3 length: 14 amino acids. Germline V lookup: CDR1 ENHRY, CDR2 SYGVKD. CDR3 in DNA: TGTGCCTCCAGCCCCGACCTCTCGGGCACTGAAGCTTTCTTT. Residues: CASSPDLSGTEAFF.

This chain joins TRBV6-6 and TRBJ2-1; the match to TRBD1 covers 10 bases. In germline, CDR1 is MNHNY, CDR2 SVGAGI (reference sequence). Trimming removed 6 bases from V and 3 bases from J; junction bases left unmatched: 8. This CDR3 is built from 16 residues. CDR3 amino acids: CASSSTGTGVYNEQFF. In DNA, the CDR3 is TGTGCCAGCAGCTCCACCGGGACAGGGGTCTACAATGAGCAGTTCTTC.

CDR3 region: CASSLVSGESYNEQFF. The CDR3 DNA is TGTGCCAGCAGCTTAGTGAGCGGGGAATCCTACAATGAGCAGTTCTTC. The chain has TRBV7-6 and TRBJ2-1; 7 nucleotides agree with TRBD2. J lost 1 base, V lost 1 base, and 4 bases had no gene match. The V gene's germline CDR1 is SGHVS and CDR2 FNYEAQ. The CDR3 has 16 residues.

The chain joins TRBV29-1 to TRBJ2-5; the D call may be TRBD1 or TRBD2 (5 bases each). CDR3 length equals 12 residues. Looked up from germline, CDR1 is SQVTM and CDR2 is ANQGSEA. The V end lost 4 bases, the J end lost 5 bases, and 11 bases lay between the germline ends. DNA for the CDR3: TGCAGCGTTGTGGCTTGGGGGGAGACCCAGTACTTC. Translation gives CSVVAWGETQYF.

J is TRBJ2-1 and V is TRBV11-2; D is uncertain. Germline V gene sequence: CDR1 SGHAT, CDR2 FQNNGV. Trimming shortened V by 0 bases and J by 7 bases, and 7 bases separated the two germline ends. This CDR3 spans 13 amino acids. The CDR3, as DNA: TGTGCCAGCAGCTTAGATCGCCGGAATGAGCAGTTCTTC. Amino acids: CASSLDRRNEQFF.

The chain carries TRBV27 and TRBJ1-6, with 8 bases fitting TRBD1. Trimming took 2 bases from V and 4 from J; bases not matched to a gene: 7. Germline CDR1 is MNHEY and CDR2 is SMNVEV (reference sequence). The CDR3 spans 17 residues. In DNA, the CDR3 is TGTGCCAGCAGTTTAACAGGACAGGGAGTTTATAATTCACCCCTCCACTTT. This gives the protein CASSLTGQGVYNSPLHF.

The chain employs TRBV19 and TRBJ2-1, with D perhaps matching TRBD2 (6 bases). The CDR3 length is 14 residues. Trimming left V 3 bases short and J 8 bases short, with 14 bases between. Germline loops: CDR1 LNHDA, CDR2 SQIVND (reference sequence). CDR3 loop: CASSMATSWYEQFF. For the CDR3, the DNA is TGTGCCAGTAGTATGGCCACTAGCTGGTATGAGCAGTTCTTC.

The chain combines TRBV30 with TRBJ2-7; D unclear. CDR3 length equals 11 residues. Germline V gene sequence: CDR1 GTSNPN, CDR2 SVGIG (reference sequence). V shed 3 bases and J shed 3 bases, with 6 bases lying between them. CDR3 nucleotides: TGTGCCTGGAGCGCAGTCTACGAGCAGTACTTC. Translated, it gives CAWSAVYEQYF.

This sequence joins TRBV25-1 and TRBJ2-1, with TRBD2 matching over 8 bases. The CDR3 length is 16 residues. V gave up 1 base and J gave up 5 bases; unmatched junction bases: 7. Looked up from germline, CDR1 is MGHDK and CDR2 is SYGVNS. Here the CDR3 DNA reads TGTGCCAGCAGTGAATCGGCTAGCGGGCCACACAATGAGCAGTTCTTC. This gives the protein CASSESASGPHNEQFF.

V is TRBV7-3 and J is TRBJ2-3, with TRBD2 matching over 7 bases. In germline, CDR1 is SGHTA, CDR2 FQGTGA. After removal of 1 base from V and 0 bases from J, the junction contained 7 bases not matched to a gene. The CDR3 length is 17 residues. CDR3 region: CASSLKGLAASTDTQYF. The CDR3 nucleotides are TGTGCCAGCAGCTTAAAGGGGCTAGCGGCTAGCACAGATACGCAGTATTTT. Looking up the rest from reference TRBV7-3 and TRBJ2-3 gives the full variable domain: GAGVSQTPSNKVTEKGKYVELRCDPISGHTALYWYRQSLGQGPEFLIYFQGTGAADDSGLPNDRFFAVRPEGSVSTLKIQRTERGDSAVYLCASSLKGLAASTDTQYFGPGTRLTVL.

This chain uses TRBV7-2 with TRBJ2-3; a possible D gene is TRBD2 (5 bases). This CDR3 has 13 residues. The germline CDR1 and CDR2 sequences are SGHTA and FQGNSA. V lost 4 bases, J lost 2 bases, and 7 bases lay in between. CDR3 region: CASSSDSTDTQYF. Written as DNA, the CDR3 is TGTGCCAGCAGCTCGGACTCCACAGATACGCAGTATTTT. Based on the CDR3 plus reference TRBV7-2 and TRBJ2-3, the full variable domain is GAGVSQSPSNKVTEKGKDVELRCDPISGHTALYWYRQSLGQGLEFLIYFQGNSAPDKSGLPSDRFSAERTGGSVSTLTIQRTQQEDSAVYLCASSSDSTDTQYFGPGTRLTVL.

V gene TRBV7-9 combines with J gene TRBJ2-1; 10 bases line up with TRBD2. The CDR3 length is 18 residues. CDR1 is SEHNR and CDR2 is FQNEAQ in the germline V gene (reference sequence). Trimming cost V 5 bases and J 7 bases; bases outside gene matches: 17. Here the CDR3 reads CASSPPGVSGGLMNEQFF. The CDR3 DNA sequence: TGTGCCAGCAGCCCCCCGGGCGTTAGCGGGGGGCTCATGAATGAGCAGTTCTTC.

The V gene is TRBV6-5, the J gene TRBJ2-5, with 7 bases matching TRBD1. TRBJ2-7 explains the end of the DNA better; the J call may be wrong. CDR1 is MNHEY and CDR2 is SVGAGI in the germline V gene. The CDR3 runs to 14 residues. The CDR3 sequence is CASSRQGNSYEQYF. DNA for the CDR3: TGTGCCAGCAGTCGACAGGGAAACTCCTACGAGCAGTACTTC.

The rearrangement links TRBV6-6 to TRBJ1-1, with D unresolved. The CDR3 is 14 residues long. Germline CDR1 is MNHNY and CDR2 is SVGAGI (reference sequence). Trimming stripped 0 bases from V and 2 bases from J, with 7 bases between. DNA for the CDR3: TGTGCCAGCAGTTACTCGGCCGGCAACACTGAAGCTTTCTTT. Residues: CASSYSAGNTEAFF.

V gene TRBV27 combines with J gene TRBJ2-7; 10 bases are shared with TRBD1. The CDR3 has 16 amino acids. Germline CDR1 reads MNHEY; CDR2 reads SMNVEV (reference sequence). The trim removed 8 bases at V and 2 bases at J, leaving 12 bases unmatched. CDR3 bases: TGTGCCAGCGCTGGACAGGGGGACTTTCTCCCCTACGAGCAGTACTTC. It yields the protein CASAGQGDFLPYEQYF.

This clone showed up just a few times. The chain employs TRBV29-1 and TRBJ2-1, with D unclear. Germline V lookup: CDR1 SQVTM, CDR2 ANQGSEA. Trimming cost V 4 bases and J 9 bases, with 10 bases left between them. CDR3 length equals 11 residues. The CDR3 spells CSVVPQGEQFF. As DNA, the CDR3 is TGCAGCGTTGTTCCCCAAGGTGAGCAGTTCTTC.

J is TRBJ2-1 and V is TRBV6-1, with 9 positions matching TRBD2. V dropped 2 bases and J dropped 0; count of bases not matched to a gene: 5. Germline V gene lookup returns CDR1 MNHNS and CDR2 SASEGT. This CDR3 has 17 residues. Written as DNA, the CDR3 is TGTGCCAGCAGTGAAAGGGGTAGCGGGAGCTCCTACAATGAGCAGTTCTTC. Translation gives CASSERGSGSSYNEQFF.

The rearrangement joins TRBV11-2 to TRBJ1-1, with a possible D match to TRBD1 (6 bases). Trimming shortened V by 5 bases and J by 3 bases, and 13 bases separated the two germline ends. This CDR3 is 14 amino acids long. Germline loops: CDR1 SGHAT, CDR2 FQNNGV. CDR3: CASSIGGPDTEAFF. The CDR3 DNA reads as TGTGCCAGCAGCATAGGGGGGCCAGACACTGAAGCTTTCTTT.

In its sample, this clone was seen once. The CDR3, as DNA: TGTGCCTGGAGTGTACCCCTCGGCCTAGCGAATACAGATACGCAGTATTTT. Translation gives CAWSVPLGLANTDTQYF. The chain joins TRBV30 to TRBJ2-3; D perhaps matches TRBD2 (6 bases). Germline lookup yields CDR1 GTSNPN and CDR2 SVGIG (reference sequence). The CDR3 contains 17 residues. Trimming stripped 0 bases from V and 3 bases from J, with 19 bases between.

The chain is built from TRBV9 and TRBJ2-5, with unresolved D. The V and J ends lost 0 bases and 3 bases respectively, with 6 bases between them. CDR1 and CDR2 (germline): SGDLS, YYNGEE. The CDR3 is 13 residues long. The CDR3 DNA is TGTGCCAGCAGCGTAGCAGTGGAAGAGACCCAGTACTTC. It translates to CASSVAVEETQYF.

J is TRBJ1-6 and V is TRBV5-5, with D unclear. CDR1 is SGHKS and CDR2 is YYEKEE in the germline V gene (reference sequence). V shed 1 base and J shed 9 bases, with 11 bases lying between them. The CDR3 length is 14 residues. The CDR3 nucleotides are TGTGCCAGCAGCTTGTTTGGAAGGACTTCACCCCTCCACTTT. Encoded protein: CASSLFGRTSPLHF.

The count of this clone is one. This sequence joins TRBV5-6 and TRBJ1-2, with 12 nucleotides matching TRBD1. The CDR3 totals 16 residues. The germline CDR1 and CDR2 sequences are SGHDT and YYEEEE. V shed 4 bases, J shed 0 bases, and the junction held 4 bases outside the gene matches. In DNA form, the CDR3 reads TGTGCCAGCAGCGCGGGACAGGGGGCCCCTAACTATGGCTACACCTTC. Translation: CASSAGQGAPNYGYTF.

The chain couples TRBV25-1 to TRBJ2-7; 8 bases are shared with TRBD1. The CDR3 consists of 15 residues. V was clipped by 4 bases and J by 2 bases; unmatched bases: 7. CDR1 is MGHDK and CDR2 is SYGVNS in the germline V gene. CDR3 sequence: CASSGSGTGTYEQYF. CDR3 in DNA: TGTGCCAGCAGTGGTTCCGGGACAGGAACCTACGAGCAGTACTTC.

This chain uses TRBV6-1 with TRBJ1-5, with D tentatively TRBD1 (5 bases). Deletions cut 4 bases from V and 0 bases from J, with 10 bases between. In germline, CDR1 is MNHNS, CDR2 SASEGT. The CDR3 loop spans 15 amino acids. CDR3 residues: CASSVQDNSNQPQHF. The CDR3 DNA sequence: TGTGCCAGCAGTGTGCAGGACAATAGCAATCAGCCCCAGCATTTT.

CDR3 nucleotide sequence: TGTGCCAGCAGCGGTGGGGGGGAAGGCCAGCCCCAGCATTTT. Its translation is CASSGGGEGQPQHF. The V call is TRBV9, the J call TRBJ1-5, with D possibly TRBD1 on 5 matching bases. The CDR3 runs to 14 residues. V shed 3 bases and J shed 7 bases, with 14 bases lying between them. CDR1 SGDLS and CDR2 YYNGEE come from the germline V gene. The full variable domain, its missing parts supplied by reference TRBV9 and TRBJ1-5, is DSGVTQTPKHLITATGQRVTLRCSPRSGDLSVYWYQQSLDQGLQFLIQYYNGEERAKGNILERFSAQQFPDLHSELNLSSLELGDSALYFCASSGGGEGQPQHFGDGTRLSIL.

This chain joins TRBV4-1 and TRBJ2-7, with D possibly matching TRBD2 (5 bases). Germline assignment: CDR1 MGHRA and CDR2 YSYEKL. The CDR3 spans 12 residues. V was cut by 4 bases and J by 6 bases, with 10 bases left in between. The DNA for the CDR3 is TGCGCCAGCAGCCTCTCTGAGGGCGAGCAGTACTTC. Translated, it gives CASSLSEGEQYF.